Sequencing of this T cell receptor beta chain was carried out in a study of blood T cell repertoires in COVID-19. On the study more broadly: Samples of COVID-19 (acute and convalescent) were obtained from the United States, Italy and Spain. PBMCs, B-cell-depleted T cells, or T cells were the source of the cDNA or gDNA that made up the material.

CDR1 is SGHAT and CDR2 is FQNNGV in the germline V gene. There are 14 residues in the CDR3. With 5 bases removed from V and 0 bases from J, the gap between germline ends came to 11 bases. Authors' data handling: The authors estimated nucleated cell counts from reference gene primer amplification. Here immunoSEQ multiplex PCR was the method, and the copy in TCRdb shows in-frame clones only, minus some. V and J calls and clone size are given by that table; D and trimming were obtained from the DNA. The sample has roughly 250,000 clones, over 75% seen once. Sequenced material: peripheral blood. The clonotype originates from a human donor in a cohort sampled during active COVID-19. The chain is built from TRBV11-2 and TRBJ2-7, with D hard to call. The CDR3 coding sequence is TGTGCCAGCAGCCCACGGTTTAGCTCCTACGAGCAGTACTTC. Translating gives CASSPRFSSYEQYF.